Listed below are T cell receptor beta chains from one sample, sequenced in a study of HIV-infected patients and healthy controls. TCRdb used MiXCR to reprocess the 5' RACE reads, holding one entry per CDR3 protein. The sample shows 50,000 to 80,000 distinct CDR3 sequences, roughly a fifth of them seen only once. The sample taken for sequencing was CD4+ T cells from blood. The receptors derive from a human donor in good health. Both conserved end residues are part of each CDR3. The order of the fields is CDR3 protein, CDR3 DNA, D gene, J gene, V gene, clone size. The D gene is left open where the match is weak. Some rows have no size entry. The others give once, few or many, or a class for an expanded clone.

CDR3 protein: CASSLGRDRGRTNYGYTF; CDR3 DNA: TGTGCCAGCAGCTTAGGTCGGGACAGGGGGCGGACTAACTATGGCTACACCTTC; D gene: TRBD1; J gene: TRBJ1-2; V gene: TRBV7-9; clone size: many
CDR3 protein: CASSPPWGGDEAFF; CDR3 DNA: TGTGCCAGCAGCCCACCTTGGGGGGGGGACGAAGCTTTCTTT; D gene: .; J gene: TRBJ1-1; V gene: TRBV6-5; clone size: .
CDR3 protein: CASSSWTSGINTQYF; CDR3 DNA: TGTGCCAGCAGTTCGTGGACTAGCGGGATAAATACGCAGTATTTT; D gene: TRBD2; J gene: TRBJ2-3; V gene: TRBV27; clone size: .
CDR3 protein: CASSRTGNGNTIYF; CDR3 DNA: TGTGCCAGCAGCCGGACAGGGAATGGAAACACCATATATTTT; D gene: TRBD1; J gene: TRBJ1-3; V gene: TRBV7-2; clone size: .
CDR3 protein: CASSRQATNTGELFF; CDR3 DNA: TGTGCCAGCAGCCGACAGGCCACGAACACCGGGGAGCTGTTTTTT; D gene: .; J gene: TRBJ2-2; V gene: TRBV5-4; clone size: .
CDR3 protein: CASSFRGQGAYEQYF; CDR3 DNA: TGTGCCAGCAGTTTTAGGGGACAGGGGGCCTACGAGCAGTACTTC; D gene: TRBD1; J gene: TRBJ2-7; V gene: TRBV12-3/TRBV12-4; clone size: .
CDR3 protein: CASSIEGRSYNSPLHF; CDR3 DNA: TGTGCCAGTAGTATAGAGGGCCGCTCCTATAATTCACCCCTCCACTTT; D gene: .; J gene: TRBJ1-6; V gene: TRBV19; clone size: .
CDR3 protein: CASSLGQVVGYNEQFF; CDR3 DNA: TGCGCCAGCAGCTTGGGTCAAGTGGTTGGCTACAATGAGCAGTTCTTC; D gene: .; J gene: TRBJ2-1; V gene: TRBV5-1; clone size: .
CDR3 protein: CASSLDVSGGDF; CDR3 DNA: TGTGCCAGCAGCTTAGACGTCAGCGGGGGTGACTTC; D gene: TRBD2; J gene: TRBJ2-5; V gene: TRBV7-9; clone size: many
CDR3 protein: CASRSTGAGTEAFF; CDR3 DNA: TGTGCCAGCAGGTCTACAGGGGCCGGCACTGAAGCTTTCTTT; D gene: TRBD1; J gene: TRBJ1-1; V gene: TRBV7-9; clone size: medium-sized
CDR3 protein: CSAEGHSEKLFF; CDR3 DNA: TGCAGTGCAGAGGGCCATAGCGAAAAACTGTTTTTT; D gene: .; J gene: TRBJ1-4; V gene: TRBV20-1; clone size: many
CDR3 protein: CASSQVGTSGAGKQYF; CDR3 DNA: TGCGCCAGCAGCCAAGTGGGAACTAGCGGGGCCGGAAAGCAGTACTTC; D gene: TRBD2; J gene: TRBJ2-7; V gene: TRBV4-1; clone size: many
CDR3 protein: CSVEFGAGGMGYTF; CDR3 DNA: TGCAGCGTTGAATTTGGGGCAGGGGGAATGGGCTACACCTTC; D gene: TRBD1; J gene: TRBJ1-2; V gene: TRBV29-1; clone size: few
CDR3 protein: CASSLEMGLAYEQYF; CDR3 DNA: TGTGCCAGCAGCTTGGAGATGGGATTGGCCTACGAGCAGTACTTC; D gene: .; J gene: TRBJ2-7; V gene: TRBV5-6; clone size: many
CDR3 protein: CASSSGGGPRETQYF; CDR3 DNA: TGTGCCAGCAGCTCAGGGGGGGGACCCAGGGAGACCCAGTACTTC; D gene: .; J gene: TRBJ2-5; V gene: TRBV7-2; clone size: few
CDR3 protein: CASSYGGAGANVLTF; CDR3 DNA: TGTGCCAGCAGTTACGGGGGGGCTGGGGCCAACGTCCTGACTTTC; D gene: TRBD2; J gene: TRBJ2-6; V gene: TRBV6-6; clone size: many
CDR3 protein: CASSIDQGEQFF; CDR3 DNA: TGTGCCAGTAGTATAGATCAGGGTGAGCAGTTCTTC; D gene: .; J gene: TRBJ2-1; V gene: TRBV19; clone size: .
CDR3 protein: CASSFHLDTEAFF; CDR3 DNA: TGTGCCAGCAGCTTCCACCTGGACACTGAAGCTTTCTTT; D gene: .; J gene: TRBJ1-1; V gene: TRBV7-9; clone size: .
CDR3 protein: CASSSKLDGRAFF; CDR3 DNA: TGTGCCAGCAGCTCTAAGCTCGACGGACGAGCTTTCTTT; D gene: .; J gene: TRBJ1-1; V gene: TRBV5-4; clone size: many
CDR3 protein: CASSETGTRGYTF; CDR3 DNA: TGTGCCAGCAGTGAAACAGGGACTCGGGGCTACACCTTC; D gene: .; J gene: TRBJ1-2; V gene: TRBV6-1; clone size: many
CDR3 protein: CAISESTGGITEAFF; CDR3 DNA: TGTGCCATCAGTGAGTCGACAGGGGGTATCACTGAAGCTTTCTTT; D gene: TRBD1; J gene: TRBJ1-1; V gene: TRBV10-3; clone size: .